The sequence of this TCR beta chain was determined in a study of T-cell memory formation after mild COVID-19. Study-wide background: TCR clustering was largely donor specific.

Study findings and constraints: Pre-infection memory already had some responding clones, implying cross-reactive memory joined.

TCR alpha and TCR beta cDNA libraries with sample barcodes and UMIs came from 5'RACE using constant-segment primers. Each CDR3 protein gets one entry after TCRdb re-called the 5' RACE reads with MiXCR. This table holds a few hundred thousand distinct CDR3 sequences, 15% to 20% found once. This CDR3 spans 14 amino acids. V dropped 1 base and J dropped 7 bases, with 13 bases sitting between them. This clonotype was detected only a few times. Its antigen is not known. The sequenced sample consisted of PBMCs or a T cell subset sorted from them (not recorded which). The receptor's source is a man between 18 and 35 years old who had mild COVID-19 (a few samples of this study predate the infection). Cell type and time point are not known. V and J are TRBV12-3 or TRBV12-4 and TRBJ1-1; D is perhaps TRBD1 (5 bases). The DNA for the CDR3 is TGTGCCAGCAGTTTAGGGGACGGGAATTATGAAGCTTTCTTT. As protein: CASSLGDGNYEAFF.